The 21 T cell receptor beta chains presented below share a single source sample, sequenced in a study of regulatory T cells in long-lasting Graves disease. The time point denotes: newly diagnosed GD, antithyroid drugs for less than 3 months. RNA isolated from PBMCs was used to make the TCR library. TCR beta libraries were built with iRepertoire HTBI primers and Arm-PCR of CDR3 regions. In TCRdb, the multiplex PCR reads were re-called with MiXCR into one record per CDR3 protein. The sample includes 250,000 to 400,000 distinct CDR3 sequences, over 15% seen only once; the top ten take less than 45%. The starting material was peripheral blood mononuclear cells (PBMCs), obtained at new diagnosis, from a patient treated with antithyroid drugs. The receptors derive from a female donor with Graves disease.

This clonotype was recorded many times. This chain uses TRBV20-1 with TRBJ2-1, with a possible D match to TRBD2 (5 bases). Germline CDR1 DFQATT, CDR2 SNEGSKA (reference sequence). V was pared by 7 bases and J by 8 bases, with 15 bases between. The CDR3 covers 12 residues. The CDR3 protein is CSGVGSTHEQFF. DNA for the CDR3: TGCAGTGGGGTGGGGAGCACGCATGAGCAGTTCTTC.

A single count supports this clonotype. The chain links TRBV12-3 or TRBV12-4 to TRBJ2-5, with TRBD2 identical over 15 bases. The CDR3 loop spans 16 amino acids. The trim removed 5 bases at V and 5 bases at J, leaving 6 bases unmatched. For the CDR3, the DNA is TGTGCCAGCAGTGGACTAGCGGGAGGGCCGGTGGAGACCCAGTACTTC. Amino acid sequence: CASSGLAGGPVETQYF.

Many counts were recorded for this clonotype. This chain joins TRBV5-1 and TRBJ2-1; D perhaps matches TRBD1 (6 bases). CDR1 and CDR2 from the germline V gene are SGHRS and YFSETQ. Between the trimmed V and J ends, which lost 4 bases and 4 bases, there was a span of 15 bases. CDR3 length: 15 amino acids. CDR3 nucleotides: TGCGCCAGCAGCAACGGACAGATAGGGTACAATGAGCAGTTCTTC. It translates to CASSNGQIGYNEQFF. Drawing the rest from reference TRBV5-1 and TRBJ2-1, the complete variable domain is KAGVTQTPRYLIKTRGQQVTLSCSPISGHRSVSWYQQTPGQGLQFLFEYFSETQRNKGNFPGRFSGRQFSNSRSEMNVSTLELGDSALYLCASSNGQIGYNEQFFGPGTRLTVL.

This clonotype was detected a few times. This could be a read error, since a much larger clone is one nucleotide away. The rearrangement joins TRBV3-1 to TRBJ2-5; D unresolved. The germline V gene has CDR1 LGHDT and CDR2 YNNKEL (reference sequence). CDR3 size: 11 residues. The DNA of the CDR3 is TGTGCCAGCAGCCAACAAGAGGCCCAGTACTTC. This translates into CASSQQEAQYF.

In regard to this clonotype: The junction departs from germline at one end; a sequencing error may be responsible. The chain employs TRBV30 and TRBJ2-6; the D gene is possibly TRBD1 (5 bases). CDR1 GTSNPN and CDR2 SVGIG come from the germline V gene (reference sequence). The CDR3 extends over 14 amino acids. Here the CDR3 reads CARTIGAGANVLTF. CDR3 bases: TGTGCCCGGACCATCGGAGCTGGGGCTAACGTCCTGACTTTC.

This clonotype was detected many times. The chain couples TRBV19 to TRBJ2-1; TRBD2 matches 12 bases. Germline V gene sequence: CDR1 LNHDA, CDR2 SQIVND (reference sequence). The CDR3 covers 17 residues. Unmatched junction bases numbered 6, after V lost 1 base and J lost 5 bases. As DNA, the CDR3 is TGTGCCAGTAGTATAGTGGCTAGCGGGAGGGCTAACAATGAGCAGTTCTTC. This gives the protein CASSIVASGRANNEQFF.

This chain uses TRBV19 with TRBJ1-5; D is possibly TRBD1 (5 bases). CDR1 is LNHDA and CDR2 is SQIVND in the germline V gene (reference sequence). The V end was cut by 9 bases, the J end by 2 bases, with 17 bases between. The CDR3 contains 15 residues. The CDR3 reads CASEGAVGRNQPQHF. The CDR3 DNA sequence: TGTGCCAGCGAAGGGGCGGTTGGTCGCAATCAGCCCCAGCATTTT. Supplemented by reference TRBV19 and TRBJ1-5, the full variable domain reads DGGITQSPKYLFRKEGQNVTLSCEQNLNHDAMYWYRQDPGQGLRLIYYSQIVNDFQKGDIAEGYSVSREKKESFPLTVTSAQKNPTAFYLCASEGAVGRNQPQHFGDGTRLSIL.

This clonotype was seen many times. One end of the junction varies from germline; a read error may be responsible. This rearrangement joins TRBV19 to TRBJ1-1; D perhaps matches TRBD1 (6 bases). CDR3 length: 12 amino acids. Germline lookup yields CDR1 LNHDA and CDR2 SQIVND (reference sequence). CDR3 DNA sequence: TGTGCCAGTAATAAAGGACAGCCCGATCAGCTCTTT. Its protein is CASNKGQPDQLF.

The chain links TRBV6-2 or TRBV6-3 to TRBJ2-1, with a tentative D call TRBD2 (6 bases). The V end lost 6 bases, the J end lost 0 bases, and 21 bases lay between the germline ends. The CDR3 has 18 residues. In germline, CDR1 is MNHEY, CDR2 SVGEGT. The CDR3 loop is CASRAPGTPTLSYNEQFF. As DNA, the CDR3 is TGTGCCAGCAGGGCCCCCGGGACTCCGACCCTCTCCTACAATGAGCAGTTCTTC.

This clonotype appeared many times. The V gene is TRBV28, the J gene TRBJ1-1; 7 nucleotides match TRBD1. Per germline, CDR1 MDHEN and CDR2 SYDVKM. J lost 4 bases, V lost 8 bases, and 7 bases had no gene match. The CDR3 is 13 amino acids. The CDR3 loop is CASLTGTVTEAFF. In DNA, the CDR3 is TGTGCCAGCCTGACAGGGACGGTCACTGAAGCTTTCTTT. Variable domain in full (rest from reference TRBV28 and TRBJ1-1): DVKVTQSSRYLVKRTGEKVFLECVQDMDHENMFWYRQDPGLGLRLIYFSYDVKMKEKGDIPEGYSVSREKKERFSLILESASTNQTSMYLCASLTGTVTEAFFGQGTRLTVV.

This clonotype was counted ten times or more. The chain uses TRBV5-1 and TRBJ1-4; unclear D gene. Germline CDR1 and CDR2: SGHRS and YFSETQ. V gave up 1 base and J gave up 8 bases, with 9 bases separating them. The length of the CDR3 is 13 residues. The DNA of the CDR3 is TGCGCCAGCAGCTTGAGTCCTGAAGAAAAACTGTTTTTT. This codes for CASSLSPEEKLFF.

In its sample, this clonotype was seen many times. The chain is built from TRBV28 and TRBJ1-5; D remains unclear. Germline-derived CDR1 and CDR2 are MDHEN and SYDVKM. Trimming removed 6 bases at V and 3 bases at J, with 12 bases between. CDR3 size: 14 residues. The chain's CDR3 is CASSPPGNNQPQHF. The CDR3, as DNA: TGTGCCAGCAGCCCACCCGGAAACAATCAGCCCCAGCATTTT.

This clonotype showed up just a few times. The chain uses TRBV19 and TRBJ2-3; maybe TRBD1 (6 bases). V lost 4 bases to trimming and J lost 5 bases, with 13 bases between them. This CDR3 has 14 residues. Germline V lookup: CDR1 LNHDA, CDR2 SQIVND (reference sequence). For the CDR3, the DNA is TGTGCCAGTAGTAATAGTTGGGGACAAGATACGCAGTATTTT. Translation: CASSNSWGQDTQYF.

The chain combines TRBV6-5 with TRBJ2-2, with TRBD1 matching over 8 bases. Germline values: CDR1 MNHEY, CDR2 SVGAGI. V shed 2 bases and J 1 base; nucleotides not matched to a gene: 3. The CDR3 is 16 amino acids. The CDR3 coding sequence is TGTGCCAGCAGTTACCTTGGGACAGGGAACACCGGGGAGCTGTTTTTT. It codes for CASSYLGTGNTGELFF.

There are many counts of this clonotype. The V and J genes are TRBV20-1 and TRBJ2-1; 8 bases map to TRBD2. The CDR3 consists of 15 residues. The germline CDR1 and CDR2 sequences are DFQATT and SNEGSKA (reference sequence). Trimming took 1 base from V and 10 from J; bases not matched to a gene: 12. The CDR3 bases are TGCAGTGCTAGAGGGGAACTAGCGGTGCACGGGGAGCAGTTCTTC. Protein sequence: CSARGELAVHGEQFF.

This clonotype occurred a few times. The rearrangement uses TRBV20-1 and TRBJ2-3; possible D gene TRBD2, 5 bases. Trimming took off 4 bases at V and 0 bases at J, with 11 bases between the two ends. Germline V gene data show CDR1 as DFQATT and CDR2 as SNEGSKA (reference sequence). There are 14 residues in the CDR3. CDR3 DNA: TGCAGTGCTACAATCGGACTTAGCACAGATACGCAGTATTTT. As protein: CSATIGLSTDTQYF.

The chain joins TRBV2 to TRBJ1-5; D may be TRBD1 (6 bases). CDR1 and CDR2 (germline): SNHLY, FYNNEI. V lost 0 bases, J lost 3 bases, and 12 bases lay in between. CDR3 size: 16 residues. The CDR3 bases are TGTGCCAGCAGTGAAGCGGGCGCAGGGGACAATCAGCCCCAGCATTTT. Amino acid sequence: CASSEAGAGDNQPQHF.

This clonotype was observed many times. This chain connects TRBV12-3 or TRBV12-4 to TRBJ2-3; D gene uncertain. With 4 bases removed from V and 1 base from J, the gap between germline ends came to 12 bases. The CDR3 runs to 15 residues. The DNA of the CDR3 is TGTGCCAGCAGTTCCGACGCGCGTCGCACAGATACGCAGTATTTT. This gives the protein CASSSDARRTDTQYF.

Comment on this clonotype: One junction end does not reproduce the germline sequence, and a read error may be involved. This chain joins TRBV18 and TRBJ1-2; TRBD1 is a possible D gene (5 bases). The germline V gene encodes CDR1 KGHSH and CDR2 LQKENI. The CDR3 extends over 13 amino acids. Here the CDR3 reads CASSPDRNYGFTF. The CDR3, as DNA: TGTGCCAGCTCACCAGACAGAAACTATGGCTTCACCTTC.

Ten or more counts support this clonotype. The chain recombines TRBV29-1 with TRBJ2-7; D remains unclear. Germline CDR1 is SQVTM and CDR2 is ANQGSEA. The CDR3 covers 11 residues. Trimming left V 1 base short and J 6 bases short, with 7 bases between. CDR3 sequence reads: CSVEVGFEQYF. In nucleotides, the CDR3 is TGCAGCGTTGAAGTAGGGTTCGAGCAGTACTTC.

This clonotype was counted ten times or more. The rearrangement joins TRBV12-3 or TRBV12-4 to TRBJ2-7; D possibly corresponds to TRBD2 (6 bases). CDR3 size: 13 residues. Trimming removed 3 bases from V and 5 bases from J, with 11 bases in between. CDR3 loop: CASSFLEGNEQYF. In DNA form, the CDR3 reads TGTGCCAGCAGTTTTCTGGAGGGCAACGAGCAGTACTTC.